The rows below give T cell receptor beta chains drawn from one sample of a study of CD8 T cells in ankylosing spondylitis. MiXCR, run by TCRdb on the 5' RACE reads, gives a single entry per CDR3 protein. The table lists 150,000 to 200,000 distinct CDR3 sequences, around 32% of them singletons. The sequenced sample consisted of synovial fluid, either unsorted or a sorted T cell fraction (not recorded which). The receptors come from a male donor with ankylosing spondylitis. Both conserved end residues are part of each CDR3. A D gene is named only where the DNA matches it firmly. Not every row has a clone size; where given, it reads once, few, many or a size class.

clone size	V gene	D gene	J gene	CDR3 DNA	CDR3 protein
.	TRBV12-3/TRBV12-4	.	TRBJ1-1	TGTGCCAGCACCCCCCGAGGAACAGGGCTAAGCGCTGAAGCTTTCTTT	CASTPRGTGLSAEAFF
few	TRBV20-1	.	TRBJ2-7	TGCAGTGCCCTGACCTGGGGGTACGAGCAGTACTTC	CSALTWGYEQYF
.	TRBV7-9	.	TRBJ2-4	TGTGCCAGCAGCCCAGTGGGGATCCTAGCCAAAAACATTCAGTACTTC	CASSPVGILAKNIQYF
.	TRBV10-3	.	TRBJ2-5	TGTGCCATCAGCGCCTTTGGAGCAGAACAAGAGACCCAGTACTTC	CAISAFGAEQETQYF
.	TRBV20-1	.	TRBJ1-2	TGCAGTGCTAGAGGACCCGGGGAGGGTCATGGCTACACCTTC	CSARGPGEGHGYTF
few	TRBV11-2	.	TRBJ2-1	TGTGCCAGCAGCTTGCAGGGGGGAAGCTCCTACAATGAGCAGTTCTTC	CASSLQGGSSYNEQFF
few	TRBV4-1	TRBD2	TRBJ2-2	TGCGCCAGCAGCCAAGATGGGCTAGCGGGGGTGAACACCGGGGAGCTGTTTTTT	CASSQDGLAGVNTGELFF
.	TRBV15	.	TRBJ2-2	TGTGCCACCAGCAACGACTTGAACACCGGGGAGCTGTTTTTT	CATSNDLNTGELFF
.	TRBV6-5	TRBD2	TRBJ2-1	TGTGCCAGCAGTTACCGGGGACTAGCGGCCTCCTACAATGAGCAGTTCTTC	CASSYRGLAASYNEQFF
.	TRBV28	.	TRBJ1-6	TGTGCCAGCAGGCAGGGCAAGGGAAATTCACCCCTCCACTTT	CASRQGKGNSPLHF
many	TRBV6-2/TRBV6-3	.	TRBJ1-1	TGTGCCAGCCGTGCGGTAACTGAAGCTTTCTTT	CASRAVTEAFF
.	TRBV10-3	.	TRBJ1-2	TGTGCCATCAGTGAGGTGGGGGGCTATGGCTACACCTTC	CAISEVGGYGYTF
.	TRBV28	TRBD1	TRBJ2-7	TGTGCCAGCAGCCGAAACCGGGACAGGGGGCAATACGAGCAGTACTTC	CASSRNRDRGQYEQYF
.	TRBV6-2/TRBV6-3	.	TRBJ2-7	TGTGCCAGCAGTTACTCAGACAGCGCCCAAGCCCCCTACGAGCAGTACTTC	CASSYSDSAQAPYEQYF
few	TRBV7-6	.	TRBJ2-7	TGTGCCAGCAGCTTTATGGCAGGGAGCGCGGTATACGAGCAGTACTTC	CASSFMAGSAVYEQYF
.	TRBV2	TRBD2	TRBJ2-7	TGTGCCAGCAGTCGGAGGACTAGCGAAACCGAATTC	CASSRRTSETEF
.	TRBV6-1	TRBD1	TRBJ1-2	TGTGCCAGCAGTACACAGGGGAAAAACTATGGCTACACCTTC	CASSTQGKNYGYTF
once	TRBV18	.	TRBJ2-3	TGTGCCAGCTCACCAGCTCGAAGCACAGATACGCAGTATTTT	CASSPARSTDTQYF
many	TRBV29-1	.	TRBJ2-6	TGCAGCGTTGGGGTCAGGGGGGCCAACGTCCTGACTTTC	CSVGVRGANVLTF
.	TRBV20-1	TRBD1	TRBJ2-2	TGCAGTGCTACTGCAGGGGGCTCGGCCGGGGAGCTGTTTTTT	CSATAGGSAGELFF
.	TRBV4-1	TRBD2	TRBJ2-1	TGCGCCAGCAGCCAAGCAACTAGCGGGACATACAATGAGCAGTTCTTC	CASSQATSGTYNEQFF
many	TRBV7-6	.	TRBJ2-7	TGTGCCAGCAGCTTAGAACGGAACTACGAGCAGTACTTC	CASSLERNYEQYF
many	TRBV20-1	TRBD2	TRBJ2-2	TGCAGTGCTAGAGATCCTAGCGGGAGGGGGACCGGGGAGCTGTTTTTT	CSARDPSGRGTGELFF
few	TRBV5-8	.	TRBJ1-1	TGTGCCAGCAGCTTTGGGGGCTTCATGAACACTGAAGCTTTCTTT	CASSFGGFMNTEAFF
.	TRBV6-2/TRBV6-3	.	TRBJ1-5	TGTGCCACCCAGGACAGATATAGCAATCAGCCCCAGCATTTT	CATQDRYSNQPQHF
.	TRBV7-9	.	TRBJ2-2	TGTGCCAGCAGAAACGATGGCACCGGGGAGCTGTTTTTT	CASRNDGTGELFF